One sample yielded the 28 T cell receptor beta chains listed below, sequenced in a study of PD-1 blockade in mismatch repair-deficient tumors. These receptors' targets are unknown. As for time point: approximately 9-day in vitro stimulation with candidate neoantigen peptide 3. Profiling relied on immunoSEQ multiplex PCR, and the TCRdb table lists in-frame clones only, not all of them. The table records roughly 10,000 clones, around nine tenths of them present only once. This material consisted of cells cultured in vitro, taken from a patient treated with pembrolizumab. These TCRs come from an adult with mismatch repair-deficient cancer.

The chain employs TRBV27 and TRBJ2-7, with 7 nucleotides matching TRBD2. This CDR3 has 14 residues. Germline CDR1 MNHEY, CDR2 SMNVEV (reference sequence). V shed 5 bases, J shed 3 bases, and the junction held 7 bases outside the gene matches. The chain's CDR3 is CASSPGTNNYEQYF. In nucleotides, the CDR3 is TGTGCCAGCAGTCCCGGGACTAATAACTACGAGCAGTACTTC.

The chain combines TRBV27 with TRBJ2-3; a weak D match, TRBD1 (5 bases). Germline CDR1 MNHEY, CDR2 SMNVEV (reference sequence). The CDR3 runs 13 residues. The germline V and J ends were trimmed by 7 bases and 3 bases, with 11 bases remaining between them. CDR3 nucleotides: TGTGCCAGCACCCGACAGAGGACAGATACGCAGTATTTT. This codes for CASTRQRTDTQYF.

The chain joins TRBV5-1 to TRBJ2-3; 10 bases match TRBD2. CDR3 length: 14 amino acids. Per germline, CDR1 SGHRS and CDR2 YFSETQ. V shed 2 bases and J 9 bases; nucleotides not matched to a gene: 6. The CDR3 region has the DNA TGCGCCAGCAGCTTAGCGGGAGGGCAGATAACGCAGTATTTT. It codes for CASSLAGGQITQYF.

V usage is TRBV5-1 and J usage is TRBJ2-3; TRBD2 aligns across 7 bases. V shed 5 bases, J shed 2 bases, and the junction held 11 bases outside the gene matches. Per the germline V gene, CDR1 is SGHRS and CDR2 is YFSETQ. This CDR3 has 16 residues. CDR3 in amino acids: CASSMSRERLTDTQYF. The CDR3 DNA follows: TGCGCCAGCAGTATGTCGCGGGAGAGACTCACAGATACGCAGTATTTT.

The chain couples TRBV19 to TRBJ2-1; 7 bases agree with TRBD2. V lost 5 bases and J lost 6; bases outside the gene matches: 4. Germline CDR1 and CDR2: LNHDA and SQIVND (reference sequence). The CDR3 is made up of 13 amino acids. Written as DNA, the CDR3 is TGTGCCAGTAGTGGCGGGAGACGCAATGAGCAGTTCTTC. Residues: CASSGGRRNEQFF.

The V and J genes are TRBV11-2 and TRBJ2-1, with D uncertain. CDR3 length equals 14 residues. V dropped 5 bases and J dropped 4 bases, with 12 bases sitting between them. CDR1 and CDR2 from the germline V gene are SGHAT and FQNNGV. For the CDR3, the DNA is TGTGCCAGCAGCCCTTCAGGACCGTACAATGAGCAGTTCTTC. It yields the protein CASSPSGPYNEQFF.

The chain employs TRBV7-2 and TRBJ1-1; 7 bases line up with TRBD1. The CDR3 consists of 13 residues. Germline-derived CDR1 and CDR2 are SGHTA and FQGNSA. The junction had 5 bases not matched to a gene; V was cut back by 1 base and J by 9 bases. The CDR3 DNA is TGTGCCAGCAGCTTAGAGGGGGGACAGAAAGCTTTCTTT. Residues: CASSLEGGQKAFF.

This clone occurred a few times. The chain links TRBV28 to TRBJ2-7, with D possibly matching TRBD2 (6 bases). The CDR3 has 13 residues. Trimming took 2 bases from V and 6 from J, leaving 11 bases between them. The germline gives CDR1 MDHEN, CDR2 SYDVKM. CDR3 amino acids: CASSLPGASEQYF. The CDR3 bases are TGTGCCAGCAGTTTACCGGGAGCAAGCGAGCAGTACTTC.

The chain carries TRBV19 and TRBJ2-1; TRBD2 aligns across 9 bases. Looked up from germline, CDR1 is LNHDA and CDR2 is SQIVND (reference sequence). V dropped 6 bases and J dropped 4; count of bases not matched to a gene: 7. CDR3 length: 15 amino acids. The CDR3 region is CASSSREGGYNEQFF. The CDR3 DNA reads as TGTGCCAGTAGCTCGCGGGAGGGGGGTTACAATGAGCAGTTCTTC.

The chain carries TRBV2 and TRBJ1-6; the D is unclear. The V end was cut by 7 bases, the J end by 7 bases, with 14 bases between. The CDR3 covers 14 residues. CDR1 SNHLY and CDR2 FYNNEI come from the germline V gene. The CDR3 nucleotides read TGTGCCAGCACTGGGAGGGTCGCCAATTCACCCCTCCACTTT. It codes for CASTGRVANSPLHF.

The chain has TRBV20-1 and TRBJ1-1, with TRBD1 as a possible D gene (6 bases). Germline assignment: CDR1 DFQATT and CDR2 SNEGSKA (reference sequence). V dropped 5 bases and J dropped 7 bases, with 11 bases sitting between them. The CDR3 contains 11 residues. The CDR3 nucleotides read TGCAGTGCTCCTGGACAGATTGAAGCTTTCTTT. Translation gives CSAPGQIEAFF.

The chain links TRBV19 to TRBJ1-4, with a tentative D call TRBD1 (5 bases). The ends were cut back, 5 bases at V and 4 bases at J, with 11 bases in the middle. CDR1 LNHDA and CDR2 SQIVND come from the germline V gene (reference sequence). This CDR3 region has 14 residues. The CDR3, as DNA: TGTGCCAGTAGTTACCGGGGGTTTAATGAAAAACTGTTTTTT. This codes for CASSYRGFNEKLFF.

The chain has TRBV28 and TRBJ2-2, with D possibly TRBD1 on 6 matching bases. The germline V gene has CDR1 MDHEN and CDR2 SYDVKM. The V end lost 8 bases, the J end lost 4 bases, and 17 bases lay between the germline ends. The CDR3 is made up of 15 amino acids. CDR3 region: CASRTGTKLTGELFF. The CDR3 DNA reads TGTGCCAGCCGAACCGGGACAAAACTCACCGGGGAGCTGTTTTTT. The full variable domain, its missing parts supplied by reference TRBV28 and TRBJ2-2, is DVKVTQSSRYLVKRTGEKVFLECVQDMDHENMFWYRQDPGLGLRLIYFSYDVKMKEKGDIPEGYSVSREKKERFSLILESASTNQTSMYLCASRTGTKLTGELFFGEGSRLTVL.

The chain has TRBV30 and TRBJ1-3, with TRBD1 as a possible D gene (5 bases). Germline CDR1 GTSNPN, CDR2 SVGIG (reference sequence). The CDR3 extends over 15 amino acids. V shed 2 bases and J shed 1 base, with 12 bases lying between them. The CDR3 here is CAWSLFQGSGNTIYF. Written as DNA, the CDR3 is TGTGCCTGGAGTCTCTTCCAGGGATCTGGAAACACCATATATTTT.

The CDR3 nucleotides read TGTGCCAGCAGTAGTAGTGAAGGGGAGCTGTTTTTT. It yields the protein CASSSSEGELFF. The V gene is TRBV27, the J gene TRBJ2-2; D gene unclear. Germline-derived CDR1 and CDR2 are MNHEY and SMNVEV (reference sequence). This CDR3 comprises 12 residues. The germline V and J ends were trimmed by 5 bases and 8 bases, with 9 bases remaining between them.

The chain joins TRBV30 to TRBJ2-1; D is possibly TRBD2 (5 bases). V dropped 1 base and J dropped 5 bases, with 15 bases sitting between them. Per germline, CDR1 GTSNPN and CDR2 SVGIG (reference sequence). This CDR3 has 15 residues. CDR3 DNA: TGTGCCTGGAGTGGCGGGCCAGAACGGAACAATGAGCAGTTCTTC. Its translation is CAWSGGPERNNEQFF.

This clone occurred once. The chain uses TRBV18 and TRBJ2-5; maybe TRBD1 (5 bases). Germline assignment: CDR1 KGHSH and CDR2 LQKENI. Between the trimmed V and J ends, which lost 2 bases and 1 base, there was a span of 5 bases. CDR3 length: 13 residues. The CDR3 bases are TGTGCCAGCTCACCAAGGGGCCAAGAGACCCAGTACTTC. This codes for CASSPRGQETQYF.

This chain connects TRBV5-1 to TRBJ1-4, with D unresolved. The CDR3 runs 15 residues. The germline V gene encodes CDR1 SGHRS and CDR2 YFSETQ. The V gene lost 0 bases and the J gene lost 8 bases, with 14 bases spanning the gap. Written as DNA, the CDR3 is TGCGCCAGCAGCTTGGACGGGTTACTACGCGAAAAACTGTTTTTT. Translation gives CASSLDGLLREKLFF.

This clone was seen only a few times. The chain recombines TRBV6-5 with TRBJ1-5; no clear D gene. Germline CDR1 reads MNHEY; CDR2 reads SVGAGI. This CDR3 is built from 15 residues. Trimming stripped 4 bases from V and 0 bases from J, with 10 bases between. This chain's CDR3 is CASSSGRFSNQPQHF. CDR3 DNA sequence: TGTGCCAGCAGTTCCGGCAGGTTTAGCAATCAGCCCCAGCATTTT.

This rearrangement joins TRBV9 to TRBJ1-1; 10 nucleotides line up with TRBD1. Germline V lookup: CDR1 SGDLS, CDR2 YYNGEE. CDR3 length equals 15 residues. J lost 8 bases, V lost 0 bases, and 7 bases had no gene match. Here the CDR3 reads CASSVGGTGASEAFF. Here the CDR3 DNA reads TGTGCCAGCAGCGTAGGTGGGACAGGGGCATCCGAAGCTTTCTTT.

The chain couples TRBV19 to TRBJ1-6; D is possibly TRBD1 (5 bases). Per the germline V gene, CDR1 is LNHDA and CDR2 is SQIVND (reference sequence). The CDR3 spans 15 residues. The V end was cut by 3 bases, the J end by 6 bases, with 12 bases between. In nucleotides, the CDR3 is TGTGCCAGTAGTATGCAGGGCAGTCCTAATTCACCCCTCCACTTT. It yields the protein CASSMQGSPNSPLHF.

The chain recombines TRBV28 with TRBJ1-5; D is perhaps TRBD1 (5 bases). There are 11 residues in the CDR3. Trimming pared 8 bases from V and 10 bases from J, leaving 12 bases between. Germline CDR1 reads MDHEN; CDR2 reads SYDVKM. The CDR3: CASGDPLPQHF. The CDR3 bases are TGTGCCAGCGGGGACCCACTTCCCCAGCATTTT.

This clone was seen a handful of times. The rearrangement joins TRBV7-3 to TRBJ2-5; perhaps D is TRBD1 or TRBD2 (6 bases each). V was clipped by 3 bases and J by 5 bases, with 10 bases between them. Germline V CDR1 and CDR2: SGHTA, FQGTGA. CDR3 size: 13 residues. The DNA for the CDR3 is TGTGCCAGCAGCTTCGGGGGCGCGGAGACCCAGTACTTC. Encoded protein: CASSFGGAETQYF. Based on the CDR3 plus reference TRBV7-3 and TRBJ2-5, the full variable domain is GAGVSQTPSNKVTEKGKYVELRCDPISGHTALYWYRQSLGQGPEFLIYFQGTGAADDSGLPNDRFFAVRPEGSVSTLKIQRTERGDSAVYLCASSFGGAETQYFGPGTRLLVL.

The chain uses TRBV4-1 and TRBJ1-2; tentative D call: TRBD1 (5 bases). Deletions cut 0 bases from V and 6 bases from J, with 17 bases between. The CDR3 sequence is 16 residues long. The germline V gene encodes CDR1 MGHRA and CDR2 YSYEKL. The CDR3, as DNA: TGCGCCAGCAGCCAAGAGAGTTTCGACAGAATTAATGGCTACACCTTC. Its translation is CASSQESFDRINGYTF.

A single count supports this clone. The rearrangement uses TRBV30 and TRBJ2-1; TRBD2 is a possible D gene (6 bases). CDR1 and CDR2 (germline): GTSNPN, SVGIG (reference sequence). Trimming removed 2 bases at V and 11 bases at J, with 16 bases between. The CDR3 has 13 residues. The CDR3 bases are TGTGCCTGGAGTTTGGACTACGGGGGTAAGCAGTTCTTC. This encodes CAWSLDYGGKQFF.

The chain employs TRBV7-9 and TRBJ2-7; 9 positions match TRBD2. CDR3 size: 15 residues. Per the germline V gene, CDR1 is SEHNR and CDR2 is FQNEAQ (reference sequence). V was pared by 5 bases and J by 5 bases, with 10 bases of the junction left unmatched. The CDR3 sequence: CASSMGIAGEHEQYF. In DNA form, the CDR3 reads TGTGCCAGCAGCATGGGGATAGCGGGAGAACACGAGCAGTACTTC.

The chain joins TRBV19 to TRBJ2-4; D gene unclear. The CDR3 is made up of 16 amino acids. The V end lost 5 bases, the J end lost 0 bases, and 14 bases lay between the germline ends. Looked up from germline, CDR1 is LNHDA and CDR2 is SQIVND (reference sequence). In DNA, the CDR3 is TGTGCCAGTAGTCTGGCCGGTTATCTAGCCAAAAACATTCAGTACTTC. Translating gives CASSLAGYLAKNIQYF.

V gene TRBV11-3 combines with J gene TRBJ2-1; D is uncertain. CDR3 size: 15 residues. Germline CDR1 is SGHNT and CDR2 is YENEEA. V was pared by 5 bases and J by 6 bases, with 17 bases between. The CDR3 protein is CASSLMPGSGNEQFF. CDR3 DNA: TGTGCCAGCAGCCTCATGCCGGGTTCGGGCAATGAGCAGTTCTTC.